This T cell receptor (beta chain) was found in a study of OX40 agonist ivuxolimab in advanced cancers. Overall study context: Subjects had a mean age of 60 years, with a range of 23 to 79; just over 80% were male. Three partial responders included one hepatocellular carcinoma patient and two cutaneous melanoma patients. Study results and caveats: The study found that CD8+ T cells averaged more expanded clones than CD4+. The CD4+ and CD8+ T cells in the blood had expanded clonally by week 6 at 0.1 to 3.0 mg/kg.

Generated by immunoSEQ multiplex PCR, the TCRdb table keeps only in-frame clones and is missing some. The data contain under 75,000 clones, about 91% of them seen just once; the ten biggest clones take up about 14%. To note about this clone: The antigen is unknown.

Germline-derived CDR1 and CDR2 are PRHDT and FYEKMQ (reference sequence). Trimming removed 5 bases from V and 1 base from J, with 14 bases in between. The CDR3 covers 15 residues. The specimen comprised CD4+ or CD8+ T cells sorted from blood, sampled in a trial of the OX40 agonist ivuxolimab. The TCR sequence derives from an adult with an advanced solid tumor such as melanoma, head and neck, liver or kidney cancer. This chain uses TRBV13 with TRBJ1-1, with a weak D call TRBD1 (6 bases). DNA of the CDR3: TGTGCCAGCAGCCCCAAGGGGGAGGGGAACACTGAAGCTTTCTTT. Translating it yields CASSPKGEGNTEAFF.